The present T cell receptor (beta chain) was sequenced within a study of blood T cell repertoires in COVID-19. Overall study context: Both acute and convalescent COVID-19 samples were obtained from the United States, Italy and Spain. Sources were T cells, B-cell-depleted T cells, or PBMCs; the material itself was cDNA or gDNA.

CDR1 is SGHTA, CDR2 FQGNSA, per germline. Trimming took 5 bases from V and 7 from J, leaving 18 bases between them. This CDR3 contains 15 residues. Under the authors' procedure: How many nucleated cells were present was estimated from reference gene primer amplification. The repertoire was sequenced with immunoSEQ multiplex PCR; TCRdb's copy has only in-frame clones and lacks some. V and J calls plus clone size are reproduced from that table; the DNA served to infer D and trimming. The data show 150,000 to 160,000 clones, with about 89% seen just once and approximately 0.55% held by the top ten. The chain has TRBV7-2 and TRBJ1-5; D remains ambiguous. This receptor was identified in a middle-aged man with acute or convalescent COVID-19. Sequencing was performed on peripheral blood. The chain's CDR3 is CASSTYVGSGQPQHF. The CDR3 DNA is TGTGCCAGCAGCACGTACGTGGGGAGCGGCCAGCCCCAGCATTTT.